Listed below are T cell receptor beta chains from one sample, sequenced in a study of blood T cell repertoires in COVID-19. The table came from immunoSEQ multiplex PCR; TCRdb's copy has only in-frame clones and leaves some out. The sample contains more than 55,000 clones, more than 60% of which appear only once. The sample taken for sequencing was peripheral blood. The receptors stem from a woman aged 65 to 85 with acute or convalescent COVID-19. The CDR3 runs from the conserved cysteine through the conserved F or W. Fields, in order: D gene, J gene, clone size, V gene, CDR3 DNA, CDR3 protein. A D gene is named only where the DNA matches it firmly. A clone size is listed for some rows: how often the clone was seen (once, few, many), or a class if it is expanded.

D: -; J: TRBJ1-1; size: -; V: TRBV25-1; DNA: TGTGCCAGCAGTGAATGGGGCGGGGAGAACACTGAAGCTTTCTTT; CDR3: CASSEWGGENTEAFF
D: -; J: TRBJ1-5; size: few; V: TRBV9; DNA: TGTGCCAGCAGCGTAGGCGGCGCCGGTCAGCCCCAGCATTTT; CDR3: CASSVGGAGQPQHF
D: TRBD1; J: TRBJ1-2; size: -; V: TRBV19; DNA: TGTGCCAGTAGTAGACAGGGAAAGTATGGCTACACCTTC; CDR3: CASSRQGKYGYTF
D: -; J: TRBJ1-1; size: -; V: TRBV6-5; DNA: TGTGCCAGCAGTTTTTCCCTTACAGTGAACACTGAAGCTTTCTTT; CDR3: CASSFSLTVNTEAFF
D: -; J: TRBJ2-6; size: -; V: TRBV2; DNA: TGTGCCAGCAGTGTTTCTAACCTCTCTGGGGCCAACGTCCTGACTTTC; CDR3: CASSVSNLSGANVLTF
D: -; J: TRBJ1-2; size: -; V: TRBV2; DNA: TGTGCCAGCAGTCCCATGGGGGGAACGGCCAGGGGCTACACCTTC; CDR3: CASSPMGGTARGYTF
D: TRBD1; J: TRBJ1-1; size: -; V: TRBV11-1; DNA: TGTGCCAGCAGCCAATTTGGGGACAGGGGGCGGGCTGAAGCTTTCTTT; CDR3: CASSQFGDRGRAEAFF
D: -; J: TRBJ1-5; size: -; V: TRBV7-9; DNA: TGTGCCAGCAGCTTAGGGGCCCCCAATCAGCCCCAGCATTTT; CDR3: CASSLGAPNQPQHF
D: -; J: TRBJ1-5; size: -; V: TRBV19; DNA: TGTGCCAGTCGTGCAGGCTATAGCAATCAGCCCCAGCATTTT; CDR3: CASRAGYSNQPQHF
D: TRBD2; J: TRBJ2-1; size: few; V: TRBV29-1; DNA: TGCAGCACTCTCCCGGGACTAGCGGGGGGGCCCTACAATGAGCAGTTCTTC; CDR3: CSTLPGLAGGPYNEQFF
D: TRBD1; J: TRBJ1-5; size: -; V: TRBV9; DNA: TGTGCCAGCAGCGTAGCTACGACAGGGGATAGCAATCAGCCCCAGCATTTT; CDR3: CASSVATTGDSNQPQHF
D: -; J: TRBJ1-4; size: -; V: TRBV19; DNA: TGTGCCAGTAGCGCCTACAGGGTCGGGCAGGAGGAAAAACTGTTTTTT; CDR3: CASSAYRVGQEEKLFF
D: TRBD1; J: TRBJ1-2; size: -; V: TRBV7-9; DNA: TGTGCCAGCAGCTCGCTCGACAGGGCCACTGTCTACACCTTC; CDR3: CASSSLDRATVYTF
D: -; J: TRBJ2-5; size: -; V: TRBV4-2; DNA: TGTGCCAGCAGACCAGCCGGTCAGGGGGAGACCCAGTACTTC; CDR3: CASRPAGQGETQYF
D: TRBD1; J: TRBJ1-2; size: -; V: TRBV2; DNA: TGTGCCAGCAGGACAGGGGGCTATGGCTACACCTTC; CDR3: CASRTGGYGYTF
D: TRBD1; J: TRBJ1-6; size: -; V: TRBV10-3; DNA: TGTGCCATCAGAAACCCCGGGACAGGGGATTCACCCCTCCACTTT; CDR3: CAIRNPGTGDSPLHF